This section outlines one T cell receptor (beta chain) sequence together with its context. Its antigen is not identified. A multiplex PCR was run with 60 Vbeta primers and 13 Jbeta primers. Assay: immunoSEQ multiplex PCR; the TCRdb copy retains only in-frame clones and omits some. The sample has under 200,000 clones; 70% to 80% are singletons. This CDR3 is built from 16 residues. Germline V gene lookup returns CDR1 MDHEN and CDR2 SYDVKM. Trimming removed 4 bases from V and 6 bases from J; junction bases left unmatched: 14. This record belongs to a study of cytomegalovirus exposure and HLA in healthy donors. Study details: Roughly 180 million T cells yielded some 120 million unique TCR beta sequences in earlier analysis.

Study outcomes and limitations: A prior analysis recorded that most TCR beta V segments were productive about 87% or about 30% of the time. There was a cluster of highly shared sequence variants that was likely a sequencing artifact.

The sequence came from a woman aged 25-40 years in good health and CMV-seropositive. The rearrangement joins TRBV28 to TRBJ1-2; TRBD1 aligns across 7 bases. Sequencing input: PBMCs. CDR3 coding DNA: TGTGCCAGCAGTTCCCTACCGGCACAGGGGTCCCATGGCTACACCTTC. Its translation: CASSSLPAQGSHGYTF.